The rows below give T cell receptor beta chains drawn from one sample of a study of cytomegalovirus exposure and HLA in healthy donors. Data came from immunoSEQ multiplex PCR; TCRdb stores just in-frame clones and leaves some out. The sample includes under 75,000 clones, over 90% seen only once; the top ten take around 7%. Sequenced input: PBMCs. These receptors were taken from a woman aged 18-29 years in good health and CMV-seropositive. The CDR3 runs from the conserved cysteine through the conserved F or W. The D gene is left open where the match is weak. Rows give clone size only sometimes, using once, few, many, or a class for an expanded clone.

d_call	v_call	clone_size	j_call	cdr3_nt	cdr3_aa
TRBD1	TRBV2	NA	TRBJ2-2	TGTGCCAGCAGGTCCGGGACAGGGCACACCGGGGAGCTGTTTTTT	CASRSGTGHTGELFF
NA	TRBV29-1	NA	TRBJ2-3	TGCAGCGTGAGCCAGACCGAGCCCCAGGGTACGCAGTATTTT	CSVSQTEPQGTQYF
NA	TRBV7-2	NA	TRBJ1-4	TGTGCCAGCAGCTTAGCGGAGGGGAACAGGCTCCTGTTTTTT	CASSLAEGNRLLFF
TRBD2	TRBV7-2	NA	TRBJ2-7	TGTGCCAGCAGCTTAAAATTTGGCGGCGGGGGAAAAGGCTACGAGCAGTACTTC	CASSLKFGGGGKGYEQYF
NA	TRBV11-3	NA	TRBJ2-1	TGTGCCAGCAGCTTAGATAACTTGGAGTACAATGAGCAGTTCTTC	CASSLDNLEYNEQFF
NA	TRBV28	NA	TRBJ1-5	TGTGCCAGCAGAACCGGGGTCATGGTAGGGCCCCAGCATTTT	CASRTGVMVGPQHF
NA	TRBV7-2	NA	TRBJ2-7	TGTGCCAGCAGCTTAGTTTCTGGGACAAGTGCCTACGAGCAGTACTTC	CASSLVSGTSAYEQYF
TRBD2	TRBV4-2	NA	TRBJ2-7	TGTGCCAGCAGCCAAGATGAGGGCGGGGGGTCACTCTCCTACGAGCAGTACTTC	CASSQDEGGGSLSYEQYF
NA	TRBV30	NA	TRBJ1-5	TGTGCCTGGAGTTCAGGAAATCAGCCCCAGCATTTT	CAWSSGNQPQHF
TRBD1	TRBV5-5	NA	TRBJ2-5	TGTGCCAGCAGCCGGGACAGTAAAGAGACCCAGTACTTC	CASSRDSKETQYF
NA	TRBV29-1	NA	TRBJ1-2	TGCAGCGTTAACGCGAGAGCACGAAACTATGGCTACACCTTC	CSVNARARNYGYTF
TRBD2	TRBV6-4	NA	TRBJ2-1	TGTGCCAGCAGTGAGGGCGGGAGGGCCGGTAACAATGAGCAGTTCTTC	CASSEGGRAGNNEQFF
NA	TRBV2	NA	TRBJ1-2	TGTGCCAGCTCAACCCAGCCGGGAGCGGATGGCTACACCTTC	CASSTQPGADGYTF
NA	TRBV4-2	NA	TRBJ2-1	TGTGCCAGCAGCCAAGTGTGGGAGACTGGGGTTAATGAGCAGTTCTTC	CASSQVWETGVNEQFF
NA	TRBV30	NA	TRBJ1-1	TGTGCCTGGACCTTCGGGGGGGACACTGAAGCTTTCTTT	CAWTFGGDTEAFF
NA	TRBV15	NA	TRBJ2-7	TGTGCCACCAGCAGAGCTCGGGGCGAGCAGTACTTC	CATSRARGEQYF
NA	TRBV28	NA	TRBJ2-5	TGTGCCACCCCCCGGGAGATTAAAGAGACCCAGTACTTC	CATPREIKETQYF
NA	TRBV10-1	NA	TRBJ2-3	TGCGCCAGCAGTGAAGCAGTCCAGGGGCCAGATACGCAGTATTTT	CASSEAVQGPDTQYF
TRBD1	TRBV28	NA	TRBJ1-5	TGTGCCAGCAGCTCAGGGGGCGCATCCCAGCCCCAGCATTTT	CASSSGGASQPQHF
TRBD2	TRBV4-1	NA	TRBJ2-7	TGCGCCAGCAGCCTAAAAGCGGGGGGTAACTACGAGCAGTACTTC	CASSLKAGGNYEQYF
NA	TRBV11-2	NA	TRBJ1-1	TGTGCCAGCAGCTTAGGACCCGCAGCGGGGGAGAACACTGAAGCTTTCTTT	CASSLGPAAGENTEAFF
NA	TRBV19	NA	TRBJ2-5	TGTGCCAGTCGGGAGAATTCGGGACGAAGGGAGACCCAGTACTTC	CASRENSGRRETQYF
NA	TRBV15	NA	TRBJ2-7	TGTGCCACTAGGCAGGGGATAAGGTACGAGCAGTACTTC	CATRQGIRYEQYF
NA	TRBV27	large	TRBJ2-1	TGTGCCAGCAGTCCCCTTGGGGCGGGACCGGACAATGAGCAGTTCTTC	CASSPLGAGPDNEQFF
NA	TRBV28	NA	TRBJ2-7	TGTGCCAGCAATAGCCCTCGGAGGATAAGCTCCTACGAGCAGTACTTC	CASNSPRRISSYEQYF
TRBD1	TRBV7-6	NA	TRBJ1-3	TGTGCCAGCAGCCCAACGACAGGGTATGGAAACACCATATATTTT	CASSPTTGYGNTIYF
TRBD1	TRBV6-1	NA	TRBJ1-5	TGTGCCAGCAGGCGACAGGGATCGGAAAGCCAGCCCCAGCATTTT	CASRRQGSESQPQHF
NA	TRBV7-3	NA	TRBJ2-3	TGTGCCAGCAGCCGCGCGGGGTTGGGGGATACGCAGTATTTT	CASSRAGLGDTQYF
TRBD1	TRBV5-1	NA	TRBJ1-4	TGCGCCAGCAGCCCTTCGGAAGGGGGCATGGCAACTAATGAAAAACTGTTTTTT	CASSPSEGGMATNEKLFF
NA	TRBV18	NA	TRBJ1-2	TGTGCCAGCTCACCGCGCGTGGACTATGGCTACACCTTC	CASSPRVDYGYTF
NA	TRBV5-1	once	TRBJ1-6	TGCGCCAGCAGCTTGGCTGGGAGGGGTTCACCCCTCCACTTT	CASSLAGRGSPLHF
TRBD2	TRBV19	NA	TRBJ2-3	TGTGCCAGTAGTATAGGGGCGGCTAGCGGGGGCCCGGATATGCAGTATTTT	CASSIGAASGGPDMQYF
TRBD2	TRBV5-1	NA	TRBJ2-3	TGCGCCAGCAGCTTGGAGACTAGCGGTAGCACAGATACGCAGTATTTT	CASSLETSGSTDTQYF
TRBD1	TRBV7-9	NA	TRBJ1-6	TGTGCCAGCAGCCGACAGGGGGCGCATTCACCCCTCCACTTT	CASSRQGAHSPLHF
TRBD1	TRBV11-2	NA	TRBJ1-1	TGTGCCAGCAGCTTGGGACAGGCTGAAGCTTTCTTT	CASSLGQAEAFF
NA	TRBV19	NA	TRBJ1-2	TGTGCCAGTAGTCCCCAGTCTTCAGGTGGCTACACCTTC	CASSPQSSGGYTF
TRBD2	TRBV6-1	NA	TRBJ2-1	TGTGCCAGCAGTGAAGGACCGCGGGGGGCGGAAAGGAATGAGCAGTTCTTC	CASSEGPRGAERNEQFF
NA	TRBV5-6	NA	TRBJ2-4	TGTGCCAGCAGCTTGGGAGCGAAACGGGACATTCAGTACTTC	CASSLGAKRDIQYF
TRBD1	TRBV5-6	once	TRBJ2-3	TGTGCCAGCACCATCGGACAGGACACAGATACGCAGTATTTT	CASTIGQDTDTQYF
NA	TRBV18	NA	TRBJ1-1	TGTGCCAGCTCACCACCGGGGGGTATGTCCACTGAAGCTTTCTTT	CASSPPGGMSTEAFF
TRBD1	TRBV5-1	NA	TRBJ2-1	TGCGCCAGCAGTGTTAATACAGGGGGCTATTTCAGTGAGCAGTTCTTC	CASSVNTGGYFSEQFF
TRBD2	TRBV27	NA	TRBJ2-7	TGTGCCAGCAGTTCTAGAGCGGGAAGTTCCAGCGAGCAGTACTTC	CASSSRAGSSSEQYF
NA	TRBV27	NA	TRBJ1-1	TGTGCCAGCAGTTTCCGCCCGGGGGACACTGAAGCTTTCTTT	CASSFRPGDTEAFF
NA	TRBV30	NA	TRBJ1-6	TGTGCCTGGAGACTTCTATCAGGGACTTATTCACCCCTCCACTTT	CAWRLLSGTYSPLHF
NA	TRBV18	NA	TRBJ1-5	TGTGCCAGCTCGAGAAAGACAGATAGCAATCAGCCCCAGCATTTT	CASSRKTDSNQPQHF
TRBD1	TRBV6-6	NA	TRBJ1-4	TGTGCCAGCAGTTACGGGACAGGGGGTGAAAAACTGTTTTTT	CASSYGTGGEKLFF
NA	TRBV11-2	NA	TRBJ2-5	TGTGCCAGCACACTTGGCCAAGAGACCCAGTACTTC	CASTLGQETQYF
TRBD2	TRBV19	NA	TRBJ2-1	TGTGCCAGTAGATTGACTAGCGGGGGCTACAATGAGCAGTTCTTC	CASRLTSGGYNEQFF
NA	TRBV6-1	NA	TRBJ1-5	TGTGCCAGCAGATTACAGGGAGAGCAGCCCCAGCATTTT	CASRLQGEQPQHF
TRBD1	TRBV6-5	NA	TRBJ2-1	TGTGCCAGCAGTTATAAAGCGACAGGGAAGGACAATGAGCAGTTCTTC	CASSYKATGKDNEQFF
NA	TRBV5-1	NA	TRBJ2-5	TGCGCCAGCAGCCCGAGGGGGGGCAACCAAGAGACCCAGTACTTC	CASSPRGGNQETQYF
NA	TRBV29-1	NA	TRBJ2-7	TGCAGCGTTGCCACGAGTACAGGACAGCAGTACTTC	CSVATSTGQQYF
NA	TRBV5-5	NA	TRBJ2-7	TGTGCCAGCAGCTTGGCCAGTTCCTACGAGCAGTACTTC	CASSLASSYEQYF